The source of this T cell receptor beta chain is a study of Ad26.COV2.S vaccination and SARS-CoV-2 variants. Study-wide points: Placebo recipients showed lower spike-specific TCR breadth than vaccinees.

The CDR3 sequence is 14 residues long. Germline lookup yields CDR1 WSHSY and CDR2 SAAADI. The V and J ends lost 3 bases and 13 bases respectively, with 18 bases between them. TCRdb keeps only in-frame clones here, not all; method: immunoSEQ multiplex PCR. Of some 350,000 clones in the sample, about 90% were seen once. Details on this clone: Its antigen is still unknown.

The receptor comes from a human donor who had recovered from COVID-19. Sequencing was performed on peripheral blood, taken after recovery from COVID-19. The J gene is TRBJ1-4, the V gene TRBV10-2, with D hard to call. As DNA, the CDR3 is TGCGCCAGCAGTGATCCCGTGGACGGTTCTTTACTGTTTTTT. Residues: CASSDPVDGSLLFF.